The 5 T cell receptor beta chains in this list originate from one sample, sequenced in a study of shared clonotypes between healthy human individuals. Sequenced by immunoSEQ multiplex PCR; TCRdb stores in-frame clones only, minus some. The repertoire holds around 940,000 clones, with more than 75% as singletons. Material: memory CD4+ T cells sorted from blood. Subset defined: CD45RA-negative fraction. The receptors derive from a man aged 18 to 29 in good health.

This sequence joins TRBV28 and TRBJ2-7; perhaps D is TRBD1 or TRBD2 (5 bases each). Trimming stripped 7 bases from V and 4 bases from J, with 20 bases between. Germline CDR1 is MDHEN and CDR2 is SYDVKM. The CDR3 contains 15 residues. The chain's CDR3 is CASTSLRAGKYEQYF. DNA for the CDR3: TGTGCCAGCACCTCCCTGAGGGCAGGGAAATACGAGCAGTACTTC. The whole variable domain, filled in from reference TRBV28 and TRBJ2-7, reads DVKVTQSSRYLVKRTGEKVFLECVQDMDHENMFWYRQDPGLGLRLIYFSYDVKMKEKGDIPEGYSVSREKKERFSLILESASTNQTSMYLCASTSLRAGKYEQYFGPGTRLTVT.

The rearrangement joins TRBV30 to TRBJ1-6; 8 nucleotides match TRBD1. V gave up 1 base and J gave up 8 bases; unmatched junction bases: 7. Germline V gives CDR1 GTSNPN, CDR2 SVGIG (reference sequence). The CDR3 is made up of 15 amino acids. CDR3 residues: CAWSGQGRADSPLHF. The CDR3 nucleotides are TGTGCCTGGAGTGGACAGGGGAGGGCGGATTCACCCCTCCACTTT.

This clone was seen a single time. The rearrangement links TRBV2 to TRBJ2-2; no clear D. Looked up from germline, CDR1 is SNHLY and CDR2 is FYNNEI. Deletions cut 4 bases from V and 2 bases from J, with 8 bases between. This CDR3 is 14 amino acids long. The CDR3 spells CASSARVNTGELFF. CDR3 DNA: TGTGCCAGCAGTGCCCGGGTAAACACCGGGGAGCTGTTTTTT.

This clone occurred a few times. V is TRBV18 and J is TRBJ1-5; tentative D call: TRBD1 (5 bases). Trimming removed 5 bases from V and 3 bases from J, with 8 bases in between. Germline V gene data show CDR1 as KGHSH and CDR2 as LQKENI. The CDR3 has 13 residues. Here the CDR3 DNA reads TGTGCCAGCTCAGCGACAGTCAATCAGCCCCAGCATTTT. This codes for CASSATVNQPQHF.

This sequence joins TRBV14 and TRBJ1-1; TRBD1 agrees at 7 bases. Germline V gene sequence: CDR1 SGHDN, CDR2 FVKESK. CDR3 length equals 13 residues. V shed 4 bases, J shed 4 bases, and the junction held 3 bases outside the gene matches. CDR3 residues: CASSPQGFTEAFF. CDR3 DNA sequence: TGTGCCAGCAGCCCACAGGGGTTCACTGAAGCTTTCTTT.